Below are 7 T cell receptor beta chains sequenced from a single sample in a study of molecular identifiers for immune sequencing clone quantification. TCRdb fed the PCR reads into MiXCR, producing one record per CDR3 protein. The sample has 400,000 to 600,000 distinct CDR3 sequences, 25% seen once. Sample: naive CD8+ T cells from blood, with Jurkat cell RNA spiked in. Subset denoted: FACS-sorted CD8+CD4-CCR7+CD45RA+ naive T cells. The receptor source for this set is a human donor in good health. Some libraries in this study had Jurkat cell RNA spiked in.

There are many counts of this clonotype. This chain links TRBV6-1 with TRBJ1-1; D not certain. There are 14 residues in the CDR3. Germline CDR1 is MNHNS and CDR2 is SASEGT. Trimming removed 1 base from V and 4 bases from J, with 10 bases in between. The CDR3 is CASSEGGSRTEAFF. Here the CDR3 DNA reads TGTGCCAGCAGTGAAGGGGGATCGCGCACTGAAGCTTTCTTT.

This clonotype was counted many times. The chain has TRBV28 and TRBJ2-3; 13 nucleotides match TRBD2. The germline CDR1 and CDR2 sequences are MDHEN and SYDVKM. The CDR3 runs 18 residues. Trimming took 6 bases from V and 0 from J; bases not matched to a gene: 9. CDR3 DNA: TGTGCCAGCAGACTGCCGGGACTAGCGGGGTCTAGCACAGATACGCAGTATTTT. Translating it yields CASRLPGLAGSSTDTQYF. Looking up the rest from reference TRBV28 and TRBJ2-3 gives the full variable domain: DVKVTQSSRYLVKRTGEKVFLECVQDMDHENMFWYRQDPGLGLRLIYFSYDVKMKEKGDIPEGYSVSREKKERFSLILESASTNQTSMYLCASRLPGLAGSSTDTQYFGPGTRLTVL.

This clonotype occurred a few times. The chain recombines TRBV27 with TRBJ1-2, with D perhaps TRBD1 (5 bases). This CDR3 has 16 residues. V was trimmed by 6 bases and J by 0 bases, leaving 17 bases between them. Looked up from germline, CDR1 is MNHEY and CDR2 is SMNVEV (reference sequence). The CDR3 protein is CASSHRILGANYGYTF. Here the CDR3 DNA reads TGTGCCAGCAGCCACAGGATTCTGGGGGCTAACTATGGCTACACCTTC.

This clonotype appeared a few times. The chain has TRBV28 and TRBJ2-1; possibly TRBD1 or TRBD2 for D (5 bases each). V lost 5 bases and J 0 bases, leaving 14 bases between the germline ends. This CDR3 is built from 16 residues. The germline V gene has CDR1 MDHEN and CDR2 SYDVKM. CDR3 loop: CASSLTGRSSYNEQFF. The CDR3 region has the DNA TGTGCCAGCAGTCTCACGGGACGGAGCTCCTACAATGAGCAGTTCTTC.

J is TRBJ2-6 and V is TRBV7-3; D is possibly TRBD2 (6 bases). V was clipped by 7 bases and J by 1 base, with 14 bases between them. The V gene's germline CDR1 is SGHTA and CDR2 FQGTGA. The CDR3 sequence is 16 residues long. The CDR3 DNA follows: TGTGCCAGCACCGAATCTGGAGGGTCTGGGGCCAACGTCCTGACTTTC. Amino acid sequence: CASTESGGSGANVLTF.

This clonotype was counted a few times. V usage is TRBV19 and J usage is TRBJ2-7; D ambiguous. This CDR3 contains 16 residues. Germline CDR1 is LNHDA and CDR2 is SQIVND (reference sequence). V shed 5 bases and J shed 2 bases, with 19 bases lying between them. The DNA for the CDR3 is TGTGCCAGTAGTGGCGTGGGATGGCGGAACACCTACGAGCAGTACTTC. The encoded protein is CASSGVGWRNTYEQYF.

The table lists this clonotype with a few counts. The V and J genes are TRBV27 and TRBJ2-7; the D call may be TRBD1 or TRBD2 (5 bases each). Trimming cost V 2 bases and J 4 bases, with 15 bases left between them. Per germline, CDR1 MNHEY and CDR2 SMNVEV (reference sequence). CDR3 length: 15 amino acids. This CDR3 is CASSLIARGDYEQYF. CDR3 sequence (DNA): TGTGCCAGCAGTTTAATTGCGCGAGGGGATTACGAGCAGTACTTC.